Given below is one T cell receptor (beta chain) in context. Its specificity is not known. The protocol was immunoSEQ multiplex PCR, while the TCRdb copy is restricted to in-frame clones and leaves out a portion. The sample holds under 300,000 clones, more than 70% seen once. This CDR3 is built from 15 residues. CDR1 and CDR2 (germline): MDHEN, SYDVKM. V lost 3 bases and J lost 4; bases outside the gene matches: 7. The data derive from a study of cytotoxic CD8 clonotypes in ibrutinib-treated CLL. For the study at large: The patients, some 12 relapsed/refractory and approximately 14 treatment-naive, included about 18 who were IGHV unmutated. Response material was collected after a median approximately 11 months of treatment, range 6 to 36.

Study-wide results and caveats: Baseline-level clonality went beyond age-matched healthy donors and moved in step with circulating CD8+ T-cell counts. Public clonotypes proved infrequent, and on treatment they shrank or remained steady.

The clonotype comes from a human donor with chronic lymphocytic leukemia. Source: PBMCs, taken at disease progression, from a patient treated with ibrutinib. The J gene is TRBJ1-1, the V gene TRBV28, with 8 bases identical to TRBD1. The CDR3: CASSFPQGAGTEAFF. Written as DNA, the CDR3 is TGTGCCAGCAGTTTCCCCCAGGGGGCTGGCACTGAAGCTTTCTTT.